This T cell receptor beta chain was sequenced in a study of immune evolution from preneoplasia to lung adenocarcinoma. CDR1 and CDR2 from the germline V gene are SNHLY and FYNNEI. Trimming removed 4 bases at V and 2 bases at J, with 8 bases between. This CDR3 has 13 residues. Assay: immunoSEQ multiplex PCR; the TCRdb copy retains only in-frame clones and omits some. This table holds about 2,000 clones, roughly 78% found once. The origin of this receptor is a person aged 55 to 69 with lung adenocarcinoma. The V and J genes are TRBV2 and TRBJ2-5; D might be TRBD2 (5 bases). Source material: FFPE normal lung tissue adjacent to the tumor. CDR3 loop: CASSGGIQETQYF. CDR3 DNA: TGTGCCAGCAGTGGAGGGATACAAGAGACCCAGTACTTC.